These 28 T cell receptor beta chains came from one sample sequenced in a study of breast tumors, draining lymph nodes, adjacent tissues. TCRdb processed the multiplex PCR reads anew with MiXCR; each CDR3 protein has one entry. This sample has 10,000 to 15,000 distinct CDR3 sequences, with about three quarters found just once. Sequenced sample: tumor-adjacent breast tissue. These receptors were collected from a female donor with breast cancer. Some clones in this sample may be carry-over from other donors' samples.

This clonotype was detected many times. The genes are TRBV10-2 and TRBJ2-5, with D perhaps matching TRBD2 (5 bases). Germline V gene sequence: CDR1 WSHSY, CDR2 SAAADI. The CDR3 runs 14 residues. V lost 7 bases to trimming and J lost 2 bases, with 14 bases between them. CDR3 loop: CASNKGALQETQYF. The CDR3 coding sequence is TGCGCCAGCAATAAGGGAGCCCTGCAAGAGACCCAGTACTTC.

This clonotype appeared many times. A read error may explain this, as a much larger clone is one base away. The chain employs TRBV24-1 and TRBJ2-7; D possibly matches TRBD1 or TRBD2 (5 bases each). The CDR3 sequence is 13 residues long. Trimming left V 9 bases short and J 2 bases short, with 13 bases between. Germline V gene lookup returns CDR1 KGHDR and CDR2 SFDVKD. The CDR3 is CATPRGRAYEQYF. CDR3 nucleotides: TGTGCCACCCCCCGGGGCAGGGCCTACGAGCAGTACTTC.

The chain carries TRBV5-5 and TRBJ2-2, with 8 bases lining up with TRBD1. This CDR3 is built from 14 residues. J was trimmed by 5 bases and V by 4 bases; bases with no gene match: 4. Looked up from germline, CDR1 is SGHKS and CDR2 is YYEKEE (reference sequence). CDR3 sequence: CASSRTGNTGELFF. The CDR3 nucleotides are TGTGCCAGCAGCCGGACAGGGAATACCGGGGAGCTGTTTTTT.

This chain uses TRBV20-1 with TRBJ2-7; 11 nucleotides line up with TRBD2. The germline gives CDR1 DFQATT, CDR2 SNEGSKA (reference sequence). The V segment lost 4 bases and the J segment 1 base; nucleotides outside the gene matches: 3. The length of the CDR3 is 14 residues. For the CDR3, the DNA is TGCAGTGCTAAGACTAGCGGGAAGTCCTACGAGCAGTACTTC. Its translation is CSAKTSGKSYEQYF.

This chain connects TRBV4-1 to TRBJ2-2; D is unclear. This CDR3 has 11 residues. Germline V gives CDR1 MGHRA, CDR2 YSYEKL. Deletions cut 1 base from V and 8 bases from J, with 2 bases between. The CDR3 here is CASSQAGELFF. CDR3 DNA: TGCGCCAGCAGCCAAGCGGGGGAGCTGTTTTTT.

This clonotype was counted ten times or more. V is TRBV6-1 and J is TRBJ2-3; possibly TRBD2 for D (5 bases). Between the trimmed V and J ends, which lost 4 bases and 4 bases, there was a span of 12 bases. The germline V gene has CDR1 MNHNS and CDR2 SASEGT. The CDR3 contains 14 residues. The CDR3 DNA is TGTGCCAGCAGTGCACAGTCCGGGGCAGATACGCAGTATTTT. Protein product: CASSAQSGADTQYF.

This clonotype was seen only once. The rearrangement joins TRBV9 to TRBJ1-1, with D tentatively TRBD1 (5 bases). V lost 3 bases, J lost 0 bases, and 18 bases lay in between. This CDR3 has 17 residues. The germline V gene has CDR1 SGDLS and CDR2 YYNGEE. In DNA, the CDR3 is TGTGCCAGCAGCGGCGGCGGGTCAGGGCTTATGAACACTGAAGCTTTCTTT. It is translated as CASSGGGSGLMNTEAFF.

The chain combines TRBV6-5 with TRBJ2-7; TRBD1 aligns across 8 bases. The germline V gene has CDR1 MNHEY and CDR2 SVGAGI. V shed 6 bases and J 3 bases; nucleotides not matched to a gene: 10. CDR3 size: 15 residues. The CDR3 reads CASRAGTGGIYEQYF. CDR3 nucleotide sequence: TGTGCCAGCAGAGCCGGGACAGGAGGGATCTACGAGCAGTACTTC.

This chain uses TRBV20-1 with TRBJ2-7; 15 bases agree with TRBD2. V lost 3 bases and J lost 5; bases outside the gene matches: 8. This CDR3 is 16 amino acids long. In germline, CDR1 is DFQATT, CDR2 SNEGSKA (reference sequence). CDR3 nucleotide sequence: TGCAGTGCTAGCGGACTAGCGGGAGGGCCTCTCAACGAGCAGTACTTC. Translating it yields CSASGLAGGPLNEQYF.

This clonotype was seen ten or more times. The chain uses TRBV2 and TRBJ2-1; 10 bases map to TRBD2. V lost 7 bases and J lost 4; bases outside the gene matches: 4. In germline, CDR1 is SNHLY, CDR2 FYNNEI. The CDR3 sequence is 14 residues long. For the CDR3, the DNA is TGTGCCAGCAAACGGACTAGCGGTTACAATGAGCAGTTCTTC. Encoded protein: CASKRTSGYNEQFF.

The chain couples TRBV5-4 to TRBJ2-5; D uncertain. The CDR3 is 13 residues long. V was pared by 4 bases and J by 5 bases, with 12 bases between. Germline V CDR1 and CDR2: SGHNT, YYREEE (reference sequence). The CDR3 reads CASSPRGSETQYF. DNA for the CDR3: TGTGCCAGCAGCCCCCGCGGATCCGAGACCCAGTACTTC.

The V call is TRBV2, the J call TRBJ2-5; 10 bases match TRBD2. Trimming took 3 bases from V and 5 from J; bases not matched to a gene: 6. The CDR3 length is 15 residues. Germline CDR1 is SNHLY and CDR2 is FYNNEI. This chain's CDR3 is CASSDLGLASETQYF. CDR3 in DNA: TGTGCCAGCAGTGATCTGGGACTAGCGTCCGAGACCCAGTACTTC.

This clonotype is labeled as medium-sized. The chain couples TRBV2 to TRBJ1-5; possibly TRBD1 for D (5 bases). CDR1 and CDR2 from the germline V gene are SNHLY and FYNNEI. Trimming removed 6 bases at V and 1 base at J, with 13 bases between. This CDR3 region has 15 residues. For the CDR3, the DNA is TGTGCCAGCAGGGCTACAGGTATGAGCAATCAGCCCCAGCATTTT. Protein product: CASRATGMSNQPQHF.

This clonotype was seen more than once but under ten times. This CDR3 reads CSARDEGGQGLYEQYF. The CDR3 DNA is TGCAGTGCTAGAGATGAGGGGGGACAGGGGTTGTACGAGCAGTACTTC. This chain connects TRBV20-1 to TRBJ2-7, with 10 nucleotides matching TRBD1. This CDR3 has 16 amino acids. The junction had 9 bases not matched to a gene; V was cut back by 0 bases and J by 4 bases. Germline V gives CDR1 DFQATT, CDR2 SNEGSKA (reference sequence).

The chain is built from TRBV15 and TRBJ2-7; 8 bases match TRBD1. CDR1 and CDR2 (germline): LNHNV, YYDKDF (reference sequence). J was trimmed by 5 bases and V by 3 bases; bases with no gene match: 6. The CDR3 has 14 amino acids. The CDR3 nucleotides are TGTGCCACCAGCAGGGACAGGGCAGTTCACGAGCAGTACTTC. It yields the protein CATSRDRAVHEQYF.

The chain carries TRBV28 and TRBJ2-7, with 9 bases that match TRBD2. CDR1 is MDHEN and CDR2 is SYDVKM in the germline V gene. With 5 bases clipped from V and 10 bases from J, the junction kept 6 bases outside the gene matches. This CDR3 comprises 12 residues. Written as DNA, the CDR3 is TGTGCCAGCAGTCCCTTAGCGGGAGTACAGTACTTC. Protein: CASSPLAGVQYF.

The genes are TRBV7-2 and TRBJ2-3; D is uncertain. Germline values: CDR1 SGHTA, CDR2 FQGNSA. CDR3 length: 16 amino acids. Trimming took off 0 bases at V and 1 base at J, with 11 bases between the two ends. The CDR3 DNA reads TGTGCCAGCAGCTTAGCGGCCGGGCCGGGCACAGATACGCAGTATTTT. It is translated as CASSLAAGPGTDTQYF. The complete variable domain, with remaining parts taken from reference TRBV7-2 and TRBJ2-3, reads GAGVSQSPSNKVTEKGKDVELRCDPISGHTALYWYRQSLGQGLEFLIYFQGNSAPDKSGLPSDRFSAERTGGSVSTLTIQRTQQEDSAVYLCASSLAAGPGTDTQYFGPGTRLTVL.

The J gene is TRBJ2-1, the V gene TRBV2; TRBD2 matches at 9 bases. V lost 4 bases to trimming and J lost 2 bases; unmatched junction nucleotides: 3. Germline-derived CDR1 and CDR2 are SNHLY and FYNNEI. The CDR3 has 15 residues. CDR3 sequence (DNA): TGTGCCAGCAGTGGGGCTAGCGGGACCTACAATGAGCAGTTCTTC. Residues: CASSGASGTYNEQFF.

J is TRBJ2-7 and V is TRBV6-2 or TRBV6-3; TRBD2 might be the D (5 bases). Germline CDR1 reads MNHEY; CDR2 reads SVGEGT. Trimming removed 7 bases from V and 4 bases from J, with 11 bases in between. The CDR3 covers 12 residues. The CDR3 region has the DNA TGTGCCAGCAATTATGGCGGGTACGAGCAGTACTTC. This gives the protein CASNYGGYEQYF.

This rearrangement joins TRBV11-2 to TRBJ2-7; D unresolved. The germline V gene has CDR1 SGHAT and CDR2 FQNNGV. There are 14 residues in the CDR3. V lost 5 bases, J lost 3 bases, and 14 bases lay in between. This chain's CDR3 is CASSVDQTFYEQYF. CDR3 DNA: TGTGCCAGCAGCGTCGACCAGACCTTCTACGAGCAGTACTTC.

The chain links TRBV10-3 to TRBJ2-1; TRBD2 matches 10 bases. Germline V gene sequence: CDR1 ENHRY, CDR2 SYGVKD. This CDR3 contains 15 residues. V trimming: 4 bases; J trimming: 7 bases; junction bases outside the gene matches: 7. The CDR3 nucleotides read TGTGCCATCAGTGCCGGACTAGCGGTGGGGAATGAGCAGTTCTTC. It specifies CAISAGLAVGNEQFF.

The chain joins TRBV7-8 to TRBJ1-6, with 9 nucleotides matching TRBD1. This CDR3 has 15 amino acids. J was trimmed by 3 bases and V by 5 bases; bases with no gene match: 2. Germline-derived CDR1 and CDR2 are SGHVS and FQNEAQ. CDR3 amino acids: CASSQGQGYNSPLHF. The CDR3 bases are TGTGCCAGCAGCCAGGGACAGGGCTATAATTCACCCCTCCACTTT.

The rearrangement joins TRBV12-3 or TRBV12-4 to TRBJ2-5; tentative D call: TRBD1 (6 bases). The CDR3 has 15 amino acids. V dropped 4 bases and J dropped 4 bases, with 16 bases sitting between them. This chain's CDR3 is CASSSLRPTGETQYF. The CDR3 DNA is TGTGCCAGCAGTTCCCTCCGCCCGACAGGAGAGACCCAGTACTTC.

This clonotype has just one count. The V and J genes are TRBV7-8 and TRBJ2-1; 11 positions match TRBD2. The CDR3 loop spans 15 amino acids. Germline loops: CDR1 SGHVS, CDR2 FQNEAQ. Germline trimming cut 2 bases from V and 9 bases from J; bases unmatched to any gene: 6. CDR3 sequence reads: CASSLRLAGIGEQFF. The CDR3 bases are TGTGCCAGCAGCTTAAGACTAGCGGGAATAGGTGAGCAGTTCTTC.

This clonotype was observed many times. The chain joins TRBV9 to TRBJ2-1; possibly TRBD2 for D (6 bases). There are 15 residues in the CDR3. V was trimmed by 0 bases and J by 8 bases, leaving 15 bases between them. Germline CDR1 SGDLS, CDR2 YYNGEE. The CDR3 protein is CASSVEALARDEQFF. The CDR3 DNA is TGTGCCAGCAGCGTAGAGGCACTAGCTAGGGATGAGCAGTTCTTC.

By proportion, this clonotype is medium-sized. The chain combines TRBV19 with TRBJ2-7, with D possibly TRBD1 on 6 matching bases. The V and J ends lost 5 bases and 3 bases respectively, with 14 bases between them. Germline V gene data show CDR1 as LNHDA and CDR2 as SQIVND (reference sequence). This CDR3 contains 14 residues. CDR3 coding DNA: TGTGCCAGTAGTTTCGAGGGGGTCGGCTACGAGCAGTACTTC. Protein: CASSFEGVGYEQYF.

Only one count was recorded for this clonotype. This chain joins TRBV11-2 and TRBJ2-7; D is possibly TRBD2 (6 bases). The CDR3 has 17 amino acids. V gave up 1 base and J gave up 1 base, with 17 bases separating them. Germline V CDR1 and CDR2: SGHAT, FQNNGV. CDR3 loop: CASSLGGGPPGSYEQYF. The DNA for the CDR3 is TGTGCCAGCAGCTTAGGGGGAGGTCCCCCGGGGTCCTACGAGCAGTACTTC.

This clonotype is labeled as large. The CDR3 DNA is TGCAGTGCTAGAGATTTTACAGGGGGGTACGAGCAGTACTTC. Protein: CSARDFTGGYEQYF. The V call is TRBV20-1, the J call TRBJ2-7; TRBD1 agrees at 8 bases. Germline CDR1 reads DFQATT; CDR2 reads SNEGSKA (reference sequence). The CDR3 has 14 amino acids. With 0 bases clipped from V and 4 bases from J, the junction kept 5 bases outside the gene matches.